The TCR beta chain under discussion was sequenced for a study of T cell clonotyping in hematopoietic cell transplantation. General study findings and limits: Few recipient clonotypes overlapped donors; over 95% were de novo at given depth.

Libraries were prepared by immunoSEQ multiplex PCR; TCRdb keeps only in-frame clonotypes and omits some of them. The sample lists about 13,000 clones, 92% occurring once. Remarks on this clone: The antigen remains unidentified.

The CDR3 spans 13 residues. Trimming left V 6 bases short and J 2 bases short, with 9 bases between. Germline-derived CDR1 and CDR2 are MGHDK and SYGVNS. The sequenced sample was PBMCs, obtained 100 days after allogeneic stem cell transplant. The chain links TRBV25-1 to TRBJ2-3; D is undetermined. This clonotype originated in a female patient aged 50-59 years who had an allogeneic stem cell transplant from an unrelated donor, so the T cells may come from the graft donor. Some clones in this sample may be carry-over from other donors' samples. The CDR3 DNA reads TGTGCCAGCAGCGGTCAGGTCACAGATACGCAGTATTTT. It yields the protein CASSGQVTDTQYF.